This TCR beta chain was identified during a study of siplizumab effects on memory and regulatory T cells. The repertoire was sequenced with immunoSEQ multiplex PCR; TCRdb's copy has only in-frame clones and lacks some. Of some 88,000 clones in the sample, 80% to 90% were seen once. This CDR3 has 18 residues. Germline assignment: CDR1 MGHRA and CDR2 YSYEKL. Trimming shortened V by 2 bases and J by 4 bases, and 23 bases separated the two germline ends. This TCR was sampled from a human donor in good health. Input material: CD4+ T cells sorted from blood. The genes are TRBV4-1 and TRBJ1-2, with D perhaps matching TRBD1 (6 bases). CDR3 sequence (DNA): TGCGCCAGCAGCCAAATACTCGTCTTGAAGGGGGGATCCTATGGCTACACCTTC. Its protein product is CASSQILVLKGGSYGYTF.